This T cell receptor (beta chain) was recorded in a study of molecular identifiers for immune sequencing clone quantification. Overall study results and limits: Even with some 1 million naive cells present, spiked Jurkat TCR RNA from one cell was reportedly detectable. Barcodes shared by identical TCR molecules could lead to underestimated sizes of highly expanded clones.

The CDR3 is 15 residues long. Deletions cut 6 bases from V and 2 bases from J, with 14 bases between. The germline V gene encodes CDR1 SGDLS and CDR2 YYNGEE. TCRdb re-analysed the PCR reads in MiXCR, keeping a single row per CDR3 protein. There are approximately 550,000 distinct CDR3 sequences in the sample; 20% to 25% occur only once, and roughly 0.81% lies in the top ten. This clonotype has a count of ten or more. The antigen remains unidentified. Sequences were obtained from naive CD8+ T cells from blood, with Jurkat cell RNA spiked in. The subset here: FACS-sorted CD8+CD4-CCR7+CD45RA+ naive T cells. The rearrangement links TRBV9 to TRBJ2-2; possibly TRBD1 for D (6 bases). The sequence was obtained from a human donor in good health. Some libraries in this study had Jurkat cell RNA spiked in. This chain's CDR3 is CASTTGTTNTGELFF. In DNA form, the CDR3 reads TGTGCCAGCACCACCGGGACAACAAACACCGGGGAGCTGTTTTTT.